This T cell receptor beta chain was identified during a study of CD8+ T cells in alopecia areata. The CDR3 runs to 13 residues. V lost 4 bases and J lost 6; bases outside the gene matches: 6. The germline CDR1 and CDR2 sequences are MGHDK and SYGVNS. cDNA serving as the sequencing template came from extracted, reverse transcribed RNA. Produced via immunoSEQ multiplex PCR; TCRdb's table is partial and in-frame only. Here the sample spans approximately 100,000 clones, around three fifths being singletons. The chain combines TRBV25-1 with TRBJ2-7; TRBD1 matches at 7 bases. The specimen sequenced was CD4+ T cells sorted from blood. This TCR was recovered from a human donor in good health. The CDR3 bases are TGTGCCAGCAGTGTCGTCAGGGGGAGCGAGCAGTACTTC. Protein product: CASSVVRGSEQYF.